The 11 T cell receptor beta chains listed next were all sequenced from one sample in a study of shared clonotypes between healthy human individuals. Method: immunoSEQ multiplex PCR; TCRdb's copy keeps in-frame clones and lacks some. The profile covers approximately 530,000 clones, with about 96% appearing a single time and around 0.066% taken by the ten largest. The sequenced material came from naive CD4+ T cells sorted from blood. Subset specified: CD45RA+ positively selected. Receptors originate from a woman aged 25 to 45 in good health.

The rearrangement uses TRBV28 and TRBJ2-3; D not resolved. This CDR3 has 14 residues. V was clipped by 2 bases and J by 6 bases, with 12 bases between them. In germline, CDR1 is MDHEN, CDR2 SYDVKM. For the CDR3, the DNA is TGTGCCAGCAGTTTAGGCCAACACCGGGATACGCAGTATTTT. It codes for CASSLGQHRDTQYF.

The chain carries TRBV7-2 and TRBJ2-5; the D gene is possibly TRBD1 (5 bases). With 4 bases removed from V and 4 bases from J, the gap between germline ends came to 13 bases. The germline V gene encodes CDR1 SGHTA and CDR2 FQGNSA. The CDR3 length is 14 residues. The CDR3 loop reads CASSWNLGAETQYF. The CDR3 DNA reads TGTGCCAGCAGCTGGAACCTAGGGGCAGAGACCCAGTACTTC.

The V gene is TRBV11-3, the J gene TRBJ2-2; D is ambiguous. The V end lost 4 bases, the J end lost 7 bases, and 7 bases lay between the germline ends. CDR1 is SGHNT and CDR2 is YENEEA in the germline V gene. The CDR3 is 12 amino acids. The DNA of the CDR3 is TGTGCCAGCAGCTGGGGTAACGGGGAGCTGTTTTTT. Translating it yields CASSWGNGELFF.

CDR3 bases: TGTGCCAGCAGTTACTCTAAGGGGGCCTACGAGCAGTACTTC. Translated, it gives CASSYSKGAYEQYF. This chain joins TRBV6-5 and TRBJ2-7; D may be TRBD1 (6 bases). The CDR3 runs to 14 residues. Germline V gives CDR1 MNHEY, CDR2 SVGAGI. The V end lost 0 bases, the J end lost 2 bases, and 8 bases lay between the germline ends.

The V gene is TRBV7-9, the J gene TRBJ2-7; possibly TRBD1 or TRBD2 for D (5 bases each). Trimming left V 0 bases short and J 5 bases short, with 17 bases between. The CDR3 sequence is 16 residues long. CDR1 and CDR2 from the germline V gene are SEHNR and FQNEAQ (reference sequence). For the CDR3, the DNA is TGTGCCAGCAGCTTAGCCGGGACCCTAACGACCGACGAGCAGTACTTC. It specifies CASSLAGTLTTDEQYF. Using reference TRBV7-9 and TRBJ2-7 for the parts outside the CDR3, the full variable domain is DTGVSQNPRHKITKRGQNVTFRCDPISEHNRLYWYRQTLGQGPEFLTYFQNEAQLEKSRLLSDRFSAERPKGSFSTLEIQRTEQGDSAMYLCASSLAGTLTTDEQYFGPGTRLTVT.

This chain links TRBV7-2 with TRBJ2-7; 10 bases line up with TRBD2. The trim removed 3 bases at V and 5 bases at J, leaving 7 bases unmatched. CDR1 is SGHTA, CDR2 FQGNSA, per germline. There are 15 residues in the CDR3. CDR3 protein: CASSFVSSGSHEQYF. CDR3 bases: TGTGCCAGCAGCTTCGTTTCTAGCGGGAGCCACGAGCAGTACTTC. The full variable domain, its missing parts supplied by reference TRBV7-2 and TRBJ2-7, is GAGVSQSPSNKVTEKGKDVELRCDPISGHTALYWYRQSLGQGLEFLIYFQGNSAPDKSGLPSDRFSAERTGGSVSTLTIQRTQQEDSAVYLCASSFVSSGSHEQYFGPGTRLTVT.

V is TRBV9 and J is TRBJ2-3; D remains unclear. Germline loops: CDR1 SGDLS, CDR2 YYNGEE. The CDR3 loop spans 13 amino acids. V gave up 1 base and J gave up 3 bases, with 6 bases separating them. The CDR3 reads CASSVSMTDTQYF. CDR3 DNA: TGTGCCAGCAGCGTATCCATGACAGATACGCAGTATTTT. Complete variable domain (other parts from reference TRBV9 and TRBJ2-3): DSGVTQTPKHLITATGQRVTLRCSPRSGDLSVYWYQQSLDQGLQFLIQYYNGEERAKGNILERFSAQQFPDLHSELNLSSLELGDSALYFCASSVSMTDTQYFGPGTRLTVL.

The CDR3 sequence: CAIGAVSYEQYF. The CDR3, as DNA: TGTGCCATCGGGGCGGTCTCCTACGAGCAGTACTTC. The chain employs TRBV10-3 and TRBJ2-7; possibly TRBD1 for D (5 bases). This CDR3 has 12 residues. V was pared by 8 bases and J by 0 bases, with 8 bases between. Looked up from germline, CDR1 is ENHRY and CDR2 is SYGVKD.

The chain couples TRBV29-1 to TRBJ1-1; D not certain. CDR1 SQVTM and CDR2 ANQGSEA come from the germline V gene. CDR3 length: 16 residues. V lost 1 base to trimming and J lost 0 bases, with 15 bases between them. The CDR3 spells CSVEADLPFMNTEAFF. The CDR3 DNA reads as TGCAGCGTTGAAGCAGATTTGCCTTTCATGAACACTGAAGCTTTCTTT.

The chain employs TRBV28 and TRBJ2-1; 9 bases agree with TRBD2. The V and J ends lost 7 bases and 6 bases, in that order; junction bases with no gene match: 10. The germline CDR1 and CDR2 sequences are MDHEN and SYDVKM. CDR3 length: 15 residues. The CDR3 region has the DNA TGTGCCAGCACCACTTCGGCTAGCGGGGTCAATGAGCAGTTCTTC. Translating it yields CASTTSASGVNEQFF.

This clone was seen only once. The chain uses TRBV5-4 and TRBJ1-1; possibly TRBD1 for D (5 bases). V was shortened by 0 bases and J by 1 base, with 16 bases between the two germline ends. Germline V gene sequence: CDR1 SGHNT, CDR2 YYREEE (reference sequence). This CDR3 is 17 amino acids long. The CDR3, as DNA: TGTGCCAGCAGCTTGGCCACGGGGGGGTTTAAGAACACTGAAGCTTTCTTT. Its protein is CASSLATGGFKNTEAFF.